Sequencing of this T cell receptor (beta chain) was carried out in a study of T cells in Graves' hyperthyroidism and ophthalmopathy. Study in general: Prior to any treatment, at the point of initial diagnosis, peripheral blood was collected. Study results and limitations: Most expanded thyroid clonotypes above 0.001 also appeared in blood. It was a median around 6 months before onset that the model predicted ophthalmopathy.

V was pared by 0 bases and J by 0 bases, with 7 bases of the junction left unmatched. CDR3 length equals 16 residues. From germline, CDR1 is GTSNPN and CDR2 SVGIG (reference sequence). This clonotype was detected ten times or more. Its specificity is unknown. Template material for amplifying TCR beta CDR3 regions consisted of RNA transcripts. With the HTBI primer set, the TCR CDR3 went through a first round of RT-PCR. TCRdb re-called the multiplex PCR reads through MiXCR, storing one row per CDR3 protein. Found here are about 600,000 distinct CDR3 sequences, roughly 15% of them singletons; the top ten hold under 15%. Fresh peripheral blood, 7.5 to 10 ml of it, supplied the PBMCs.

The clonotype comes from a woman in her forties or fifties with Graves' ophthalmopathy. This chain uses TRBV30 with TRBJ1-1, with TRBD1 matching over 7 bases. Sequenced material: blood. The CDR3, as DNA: TGTGCCTGGAGTGTACCCTGGACAGGAATGAACACTGAAGCTTTCTTT. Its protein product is CAWSVPWTGMNTEAFF.